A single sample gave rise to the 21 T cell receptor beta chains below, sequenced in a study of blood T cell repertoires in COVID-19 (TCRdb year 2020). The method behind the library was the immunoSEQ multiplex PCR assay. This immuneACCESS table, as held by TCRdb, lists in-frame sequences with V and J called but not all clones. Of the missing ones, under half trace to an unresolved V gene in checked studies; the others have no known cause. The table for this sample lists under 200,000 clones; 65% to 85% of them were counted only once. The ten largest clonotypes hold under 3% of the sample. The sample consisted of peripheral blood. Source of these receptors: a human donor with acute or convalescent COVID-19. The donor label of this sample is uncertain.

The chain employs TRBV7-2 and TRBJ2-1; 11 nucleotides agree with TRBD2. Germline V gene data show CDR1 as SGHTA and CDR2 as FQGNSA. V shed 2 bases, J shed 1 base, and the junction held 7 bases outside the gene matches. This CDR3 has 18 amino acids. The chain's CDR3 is CASSLRGGLAASYNEQFF. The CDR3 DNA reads TGTGCCAGCAGCTTAAGGGGGGGACTAGCGGCTTCCTACAATGAGCAGTTCTTC.

CDR3 residues: CASSLNAAGSYNEQFF. The CDR3 region has the DNA TGTGCCAGCAGCTTAAACGCCGCGGGATCATACAATGAGCAGTTCTTC. The chain recombines TRBV7-6 with TRBJ2-1, with D possibly TRBD2 on 6 matching bases. Looked up from germline, CDR1 is SGHVS and CDR2 is FNYEAQ. Trimming took off 2 bases at V and 4 bases at J, with 15 bases between the two ends. This CDR3 spans 16 amino acids. Full variable domain (outside the CDR3, taken from reference TRBV7-6 and TRBJ2-1): GAGVSQSPRYKVTKRGQDVALRCDPISGHVSLYWYRQALGQGPEFLTYFNYEAQQDKSGLPNDRFSAERPEGSISTLTIQRTEQRDSAMYRCASSLNAAGSYNEQFFGPGTRLTVL.

The CDR3 DNA reads TGTGCCAGTACCCCCCCAGGTTTTAAGGGGCGCCAGCCCCAGCATTTT. This sequence encodes CASTPPGFKGRQPQHF. The rearrangement links TRBV19 to TRBJ1-5; a possible D gene is TRBD1 (5 bases). The V end was cut by 7 bases, the J end by 7 bases, with 23 bases between. The germline CDR1 and CDR2 sequences are LNHDA and SQIVND (reference sequence). CDR3 length: 16 amino acids.

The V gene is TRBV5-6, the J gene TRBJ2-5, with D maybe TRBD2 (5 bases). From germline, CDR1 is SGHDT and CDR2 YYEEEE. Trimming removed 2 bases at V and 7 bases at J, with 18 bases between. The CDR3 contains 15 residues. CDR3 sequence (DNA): TGTGCCAGCAGCTTAAGTGGGAGCGTCGAAGGGACCCAGTACTTC. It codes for CASSLSGSVEGTQYF.

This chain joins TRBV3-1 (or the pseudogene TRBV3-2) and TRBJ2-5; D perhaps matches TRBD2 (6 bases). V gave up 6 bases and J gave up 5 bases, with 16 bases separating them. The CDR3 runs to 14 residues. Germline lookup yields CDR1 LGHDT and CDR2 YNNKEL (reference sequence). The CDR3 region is CASRPTSLGETQYF. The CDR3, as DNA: TGTGCCAGCAGGCCTACTAGCCTGGGGGAGACCCAGTACTTC.

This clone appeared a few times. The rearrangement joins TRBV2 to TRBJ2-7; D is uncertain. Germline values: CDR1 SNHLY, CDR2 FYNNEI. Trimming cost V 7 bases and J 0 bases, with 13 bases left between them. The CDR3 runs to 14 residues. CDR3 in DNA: TGTGCCAGCATCCTAAGACCGGGCTCCTACGAGCAGTACTTC. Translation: CASILRPGSYEQYF.

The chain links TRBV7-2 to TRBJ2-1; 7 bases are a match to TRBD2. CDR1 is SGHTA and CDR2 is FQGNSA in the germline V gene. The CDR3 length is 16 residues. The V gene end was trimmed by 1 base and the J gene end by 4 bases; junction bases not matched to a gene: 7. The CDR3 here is CASSLEGTNPYNEQFF. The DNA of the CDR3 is TGTGCCAGCAGCTTAGAAGGGACTAACCCTTACAATGAGCAGTTCTTC.

CDR3 amino acids: CASSLQGRNSPLHF. The CDR3 DNA sequence: TGTGCCAGCAGTCTACAGGGACGTAATTCACCCCTCCACTTT. The chain carries TRBV28 and TRBJ1-6; TRBD1 is a possible D gene (6 bases). CDR1 MDHEN and CDR2 SYDVKM come from the germline V gene. The CDR3 is 14 residues long. Trimming left V 5 bases short and J 6 bases short, with 11 bases between.

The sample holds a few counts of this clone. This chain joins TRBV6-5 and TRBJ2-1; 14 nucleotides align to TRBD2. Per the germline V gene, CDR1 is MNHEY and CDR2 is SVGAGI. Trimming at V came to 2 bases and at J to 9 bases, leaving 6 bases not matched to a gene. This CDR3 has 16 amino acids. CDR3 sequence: CASSYRLAGGPSEQFF. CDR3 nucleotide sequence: TGTGCCAGCAGTTACCGACTAGCGGGGGGGCCGAGTGAGCAGTTCTTC.

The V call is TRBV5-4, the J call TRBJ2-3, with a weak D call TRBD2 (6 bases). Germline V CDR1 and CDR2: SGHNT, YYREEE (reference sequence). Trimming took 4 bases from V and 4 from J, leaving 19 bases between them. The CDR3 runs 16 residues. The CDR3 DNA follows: TGTGCCAGCAGCCTTAGCCAGGGCTCTAGCGCAGATACGCAGTATTTT. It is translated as CASSLSQGSSADTQYF.

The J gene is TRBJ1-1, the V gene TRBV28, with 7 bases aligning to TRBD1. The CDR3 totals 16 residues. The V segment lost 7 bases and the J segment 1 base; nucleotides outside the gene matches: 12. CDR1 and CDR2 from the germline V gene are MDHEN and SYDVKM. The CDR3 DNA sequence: TGTGCCAGCACCCCACTCGGACAGGCGACGAACACTGAAGCTTTCTTT. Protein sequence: CASTPLGQATNTEAFF.

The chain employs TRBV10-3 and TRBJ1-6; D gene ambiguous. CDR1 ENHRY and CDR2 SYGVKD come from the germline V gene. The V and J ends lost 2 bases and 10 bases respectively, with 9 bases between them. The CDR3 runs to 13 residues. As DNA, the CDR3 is TGTGCCATCAGTGAGGTTCAGGAATCACCCCTCCACTTT. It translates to CAISEVQESPLHF.

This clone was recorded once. This CDR3 reads CASSFGDYEQYF. CDR3 DNA: TGTGCCAGCAGCTTCGGGGATTACGAGCAGTACTTC. The chain joins TRBV7-9 to TRBJ2-7; D perhaps matches TRBD2 (5 bases). The CDR3 has 12 residues. Trimming left V 3 bases short and J 4 bases short, with 7 bases between. Germline CDR1 reads SEHNR; CDR2 reads FQNEAQ (reference sequence).

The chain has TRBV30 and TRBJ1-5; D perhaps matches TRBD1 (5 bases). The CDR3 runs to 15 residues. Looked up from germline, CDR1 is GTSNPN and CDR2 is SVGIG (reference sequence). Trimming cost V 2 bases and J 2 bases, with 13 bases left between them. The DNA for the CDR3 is TGTGCCTGGAGTCCAGGGATTCGGGGCAATCAGCCCCAGCATTTT. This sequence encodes CAWSPGIRGNQPQHF.

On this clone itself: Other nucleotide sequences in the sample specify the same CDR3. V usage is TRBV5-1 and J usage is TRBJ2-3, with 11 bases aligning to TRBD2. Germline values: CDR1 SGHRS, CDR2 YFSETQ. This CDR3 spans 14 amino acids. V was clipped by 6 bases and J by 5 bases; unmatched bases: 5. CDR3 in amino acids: CASKLAGARDTQYF. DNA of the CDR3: TGCGCCAGCAAACTAGCGGGAGCCAGAGATACGCAGTATTTT.

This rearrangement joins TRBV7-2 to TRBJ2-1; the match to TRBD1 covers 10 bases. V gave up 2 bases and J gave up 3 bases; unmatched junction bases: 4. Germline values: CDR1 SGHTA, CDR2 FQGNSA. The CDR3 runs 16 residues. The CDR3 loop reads CASSLRQGAVYNEQFF. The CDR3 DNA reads TGTGCCAGCAGCTTAAGACAGGGGGCCGTCTACAATGAGCAGTTCTTC. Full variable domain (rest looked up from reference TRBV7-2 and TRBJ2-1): GAGVSQSPSNKVTEKGKDVELRCDPISGHTALYWYRQSLGQGLEFLIYFQGNSAPDKSGLPSDRFSAERTGGSVSTLTIQRTQQEDSAVYLCASSLRQGAVYNEQFFGPGTRLTVL.

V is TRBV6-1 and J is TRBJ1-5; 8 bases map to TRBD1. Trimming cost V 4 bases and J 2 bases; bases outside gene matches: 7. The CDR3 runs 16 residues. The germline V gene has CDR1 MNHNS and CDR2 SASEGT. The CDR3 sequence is CASSGGTGLGNQPQHF. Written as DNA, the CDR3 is TGTGCCAGCAGTGGGGGGACAGGCTTGGGCAATCAGCCCCAGCATTTT.

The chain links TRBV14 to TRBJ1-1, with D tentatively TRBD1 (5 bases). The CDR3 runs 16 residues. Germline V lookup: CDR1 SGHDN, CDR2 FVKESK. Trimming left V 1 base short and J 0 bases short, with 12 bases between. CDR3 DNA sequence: TGTGCCAGCAGCCAAGCTACAGGCTTCATGAACACTGAAGCTTTCTTT. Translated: CASSQATGFMNTEAFF.

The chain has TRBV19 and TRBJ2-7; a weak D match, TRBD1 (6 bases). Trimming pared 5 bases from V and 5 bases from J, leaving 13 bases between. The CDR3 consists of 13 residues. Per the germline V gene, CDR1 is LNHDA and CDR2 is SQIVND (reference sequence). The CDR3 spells CASSLIQGNEQYF. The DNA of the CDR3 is TGTGCCAGTAGTTTGATACAGGGAAACGAGCAGTACTTC.

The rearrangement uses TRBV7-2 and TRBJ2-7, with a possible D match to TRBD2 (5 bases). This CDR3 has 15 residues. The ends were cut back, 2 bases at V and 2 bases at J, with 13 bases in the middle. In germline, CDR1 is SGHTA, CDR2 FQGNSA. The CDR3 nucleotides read TGTGCCAGCAGCTTAAAGTCCGGAGGAGCCTACGAGCAGTACTTC. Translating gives CASSLKSGGAYEQYF. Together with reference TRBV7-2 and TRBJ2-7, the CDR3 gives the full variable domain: GAGVSQSPSNKVTEKGKDVELRCDPISGHTALYWYRQSLGQGLEFLIYFQGNSAPDKSGLPSDRFSAERTGGSVSTLTIQRTQQEDSAVYLCASSLKSGGAYEQYFGPGTRLTVT.

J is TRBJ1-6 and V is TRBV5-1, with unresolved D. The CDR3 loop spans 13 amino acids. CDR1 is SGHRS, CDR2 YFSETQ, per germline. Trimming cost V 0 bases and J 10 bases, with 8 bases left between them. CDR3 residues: CASSLGGGSPLHF. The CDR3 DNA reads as TGCGCCAGCAGCTTGGGAGGAGGGTCACCCCTCCACTTT.